The T cell receptor (beta chain) under discussion was sequenced for a study of blood T cell repertoires in COVID-19. Study overall: Collection of acute and convalescent COVID-19 samples took place in the United States, Italy and Spain.

Ages ranged from about 18 to 100 years, with residence in approximately 23 US areas. The CDR3 runs to 15 residues. From germline, CDR1 is MNHEY and CDR2 SMNVEV (reference sequence). Trimming took 5 bases from V and 2 from J; bases not matched to a gene: 5. Original processing notes: Estimates of nucleated cell counts were drawn from the amplification of reference gene primers. Libraries were prepared by immunoSEQ multiplex PCR; TCRdb keeps only in-frame clonotypes and omits some of them. The V and J calls and clone size come from that table; D and trimming were worked out from the DNA. Here the sample spans under 250,000 clones, roughly nine tenths being singletons.

This receptor was identified in a woman younger than 35 in a cohort exposed to, infected with or recovered from COVID-19 (not recorded which). V is TRBV27 and J is TRBJ2-5; 10 nucleotides match TRBD2. Sequencing was carried out using PBMCs or T cells enriched from blood (not recorded which). The CDR3, as DNA: TGTGCCAGCAGTCCTTCAGCGGGGGGGCAAGAGACCCAGTACTTC. Amino acids: CASSPSAGGQETQYF.